This TCR beta chain was profiled in a study of blood T cell repertoires in COVID-19. Study information: Samples came from the United States, Italy and Spain, spanning acute and convalescent COVID-19. T cells, B-cell-depleted T cells, or PBMCs supplied cDNA or gDNA.

The J segment lost 4 bases and the V segment lost 4 bases, leaving 15 bases of the junction unmatched. The length of the CDR3 is 17 residues. The germline V gene encodes CDR1 MNHEY and CDR2 SVGEGT. In the original processing: For nucleated cells, counts were estimated from reference gene primer amplification. TCRdb's copy holds only in-frame clones and misses some; the assay was immunoSEQ multiplex PCR. The V and J calls and clone size come from that table; D and trimming were worked out from the DNA. This repertoire shows about 39,000 clones, 70% to 80% found once; its top ten account for roughly 7.9%.

This sequence was found in a man between 65 and 85 years old with active or convalescent COVID-19. Input material: peripheral blood. The V gene is TRBV6-2 or TRBV6-3, the J gene TRBJ2-7; TRBD1 aligns across 8 bases. CDR3 protein: CASSSVGWDRKQYEQYF. In nucleotides, the CDR3 is TGTGCCAGCAGTTCCGTGGGATGGGACAGGAAACAGTACGAGCAGTACTTC.